The rows below give T cell receptor beta chains drawn from one sample of a study of PD-L1 blockade in urothelial cancer. TCRdb's table, derived via immunoSEQ multiplex PCR, lists solely in-frame clones and lacks some. The sample shows about 45,000 clones, almost 85% of them seen only once. Here the sequenced sample was PBMCs, taken around atezolizumab (anti-PD-L1) treatment. Every receptor here comes from a man aged 60 to 69 with urothelial cancer. Both conserved end residues are part of each CDR3. A D gene is named only where the DNA matches it firmly. Only some rows state a clone size, as once, few, many or a class for expanded clones.

cdr3_aa cdr3_nt clone_size v_call d_call j_call
CASSPVGRGGGTGELFF TGCGCCAGCAGCCCGGTAGGGCGGGGGGGCGGCACCGGGGAGCTGTTTTTT - TRBV4-1 TRBD2 TRBJ2-2
CASSGSSSQETQYF TGTGCCAGCAGCGGATCTAGCTCCCAAGAGACCCAGTACTTC - TRBV5-4 - TRBJ2-5
CASSEWAGAEQYF TGTGCCAGCAGTGAGTGGGCAGGGGCCGAGCAGTACTTC - TRBV2 - TRBJ2-7
CASSFLDRGETQYF TGTGCCAGCAGCTTTCTGGACAGGGGAGAGACCCAGTACTTC - TRBV11-2 TRBD1 TRBJ2-5
CASSQRGQAGGNIQYF TGTGCCAGCAGCCAGAGGGGTCAGGCGGGGGGAAACATTCAGTACTTC - TRBV7-2 TRBD2 TRBJ2-4
CASSPPPGRSYEQYF TGTGCCAGCAGCCCACCCCCTGGGAGAAGCTACGAGCAGTACTTC - TRBV28 - TRBJ2-7
CASSVAGQGAEKLFF TGTGCCAGCAGCGTAGCGGGACAGGGGGCAGAAAAACTGTTTTTT - TRBV9 TRBD1 TRBJ1-4
CASSLGVNNSPLHF TGTGCCAGCAGTTTAGGAGTAAACAATTCACCCCTCCACTTT - TRBV28 - TRBJ1-6
CASRINTNTGELFF TGTGCCAGCAGAATAAATACGAACACCGGGGAGCTGTTTTTT - TRBV14 - TRBJ2-2
CASSFTGTGYHEQYF TGTGCCAGCAGCTTTACCGGGACAGGGTACCACGAGCAGTACTTC - TRBV11-3 TRBD1 TRBJ2-7
CASSPSGADTQYF TGTGCCAGCTCCCCCAGCGGGGCAGATACGCAGTATTTT - TRBV18 TRBD2 TRBJ2-3
CASSPRRGDTEQYF TGTGCCAGCAGTCCTCGACGGGGTGACACAGAGCAGTACTTC - TRBV27 - TRBJ2-7
CASSGTDTEAFF TGTGCCAGCTCCGGGACAGATACTGAAGCTTTCTTT once TRBV18 TRBD1 TRBJ1-1
CASSDRQGLSYEQYF TGTGCCAGCAGCGATCGACAGGGGCTTTCCTACGAGCAGTACTTC - TRBV9 TRBD1 TRBJ2-7
CASSTPDRNTEAFF TGTGCCAGCAGCACCCCGGACAGAAACACTGAAGCTTTCTTT - TRBV28 - TRBJ1-1
CASSQTGNVPEAFF TGCGCCAGCAGCCAGACGGGGAATGTACCTGAAGCTTTCTTT - TRBV4-1 - TRBJ1-1
CASSIPDRGFRDNEQFF TGTGCCAGTAGTATTCCGGACAGGGGATTCAGAGACAATGAGCAGTTCTTC - TRBV19 TRBD1 TRBJ2-1
CASSDPRGLAGEWEQYF TGTGCCAGCAGTGATCCCCGAGGACTAGCGGGAGAATGGGAGCAGTACTTC - TRBV2 TRBD2 TRBJ2-7
CASSQAQVHQPQHF TGCGCCAGCAGCCAAGCCCAGGTTCATCAGCCCCAGCATTTT - TRBV4-1 - TRBJ1-5
CASSPFKGYSYEQYF TGTGCCAGCAGCCCCTTTAAGGGGTACTCCTACGAGCAGTACTTC - TRBV28 - TRBJ2-7
CASSPGEGTGELFF TGTGCCAGTAGTCCGGGAGAGGGCACCGGGGAGCTGTTTTTT few TRBV19 - TRBJ2-2
CAWSGPGGHKNAKNIQYF TGTGCCTGGAGTGGACCGGGAGGGCATAAAAATGCCAAAAACATTCAGTACTTC - TRBV30 TRBD2 TRBJ2-4
CASSIDWSSGELFF TGTGCCAGTAGTATAGATTGGAGTAGCGGGGAGCTGTTTTTT - TRBV19 - TRBJ2-2
CASSPLGPSSGNTIYF TGTGCCAGCAGCCCCTTGGGGCCTAGCTCTGGAAACACCATATATTTT - TRBV14 - TRBJ1-3
CASSPVGGLAEQYF TGTGCCAGCAGCCCCGTAGGAGGACTAGCCGAGCAGTACTTC few TRBV7-8 TRBD2 TRBJ2-7
CASRHRVLDEQYF TGTGCCAGCAGGCACAGGGTGCTTGACGAGCAGTACTTC - TRBV28 - TRBJ2-7